This entry lists 16 T cell receptor beta chains sequenced from one sample in a study of cytomegalovirus exposure and HLA in healthy donors. The PCR made use of 60 Vbeta and 13 Jbeta primers. The data were produced by immunoSEQ multiplex PCR, yet TCRdb's version contains in-frame clones alone and is incomplete. The data show about 150,000 clones, about 68% seen once. The specimen was PBMCs. These receptors were taken from a man younger than 45 in good health and CMV-seronegative.

V gene TRBV29-1 combines with J gene TRBJ1-2; tentatively, D is TRBD1 (6 bases). There are 11 residues in the CDR3. Germline CDR1 SQVTM, CDR2 ANQGSEA. CDR3 nucleotide sequence: TGCGGGCGAACAGGGATCGATGGCTACACCTTC. Its translation is CGRTGIDGYTF.

The chain combines TRBV7-9 with TRBJ2-6; 10 nucleotides match TRBD1. CDR3 length: 18 residues. V lost 3 bases to trimming and J lost 3 bases; unmatched junction nucleotides: 8. Germline V lookup: CDR1 SEHNR, CDR2 FQNEAQ (reference sequence). This chain's CDR3 is CASSLRTGGISGANVLTF. CDR3 bases: TGTGCCAGCAGCTTGCGGACAGGGGGAATCAGTGGGGCCAACGTCCTGACTTTC.

V usage is TRBV7-9 and J usage is TRBJ1-1; D is ambiguous. V was clipped by 3 bases and J by 7 bases, with 9 bases between them. Germline-derived CDR1 and CDR2 are SEHNR and FQNEAQ (reference sequence). There are 12 residues in the CDR3. CDR3 coding DNA: TGTGCCAGCAGCTTGAGGTTGGATGAAGCTTTCTTT. The encoded protein is CASSLRLDEAFF.

The rearrangement joins TRBV28 to TRBJ2-7; 7 nucleotides align to TRBD1. CDR1 MDHEN and CDR2 SYDVKM come from the germline V gene. The CDR3 covers 15 residues. Trimming at V came to 3 bases and at J to 3 bases, leaving 8 bases not matched to a gene. The CDR3 nucleotides read TGTGCCAGCAGTTTTCTAGGGGGCGGTAACTACGAGCAGTACTTC. This codes for CASSFLGGGNYEQYF.

This clone has only one observation. The V gene is TRBV10-3, the J gene TRBJ1-2; D is ambiguous. The ends were cut back, 3 bases at V and 8 bases at J, with 16 bases in the middle. This CDR3 is 14 amino acids long. Germline assignment: CDR1 ENHRY and CDR2 SYGVKD. CDR3 amino acids: CAISDPSGLGGYTF. The CDR3, as DNA: TGTGCCATCAGTGACCCCTCGGGGTTGGGGGGCTACACCTTC.

This clone was seen more than once but under ten times. V is TRBV5-1 and J is TRBJ1-4; 9 bases agree with TRBD1. Germline V gene data show CDR1 as SGHRS and CDR2 as YFSETQ. J gave up 0 bases and V 3 bases, and 6 bases lay outside the gene matches. This CDR3 is built from 17 residues. In nucleotides, the CDR3 is TGCGCCAGCAGCTGGGGACAGGGATTTGCAACTAATGAAAAACTGTTTTTT. Its translation: CASSWGQGFATNEKLFF.

This clone has just one count. The chain uses TRBV5-1 and TRBJ2-3; D unclear. Between the trimmed V and J ends, which lost 1 base and 0 bases, there was a span of 9 bases. Germline assignment: CDR1 SGHRS and CDR2 YFSETQ. This CDR3 is built from 15 residues. In DNA form, the CDR3 reads TGCGCCAGCAGCTTGAACCGAGCTAGCACAGATACGCAGTATTTT. Its protein product is CASSLNRASTDTQYF.

The sample holds a few counts of this clone. V is TRBV6-1 and J is TRBJ2-7; TRBD2 agrees at 8 bases. The CDR3 consists of 16 residues. CDR1 and CDR2 from the germline V gene are MNHNS and SASEGT. V lost 3 bases to trimming and J lost 2 bases; unmatched junction nucleotides: 9. The CDR3 sequence is CASSDSLSGAAYEQYF. The CDR3 coding sequence is TGTGCCAGCAGTGATTCTCTTAGCGGGGCCGCCTACGAGCAGTACTTC.

The chain has TRBV6-1 and TRBJ1-5, with D unclear. Germline CDR1 reads MNHNS; CDR2 reads SASEGT. This CDR3 has 14 amino acids. With 9 bases removed from V and 3 bases from J, the gap between germline ends came to 15 bases. As DNA, the CDR3 is TGTGCCAGTAGCGAGAGAGTGGACAATCAGCCCCAGCATTTT. It encodes CASSERVDNQPQHF.

The chain links TRBV5-6 to TRBJ2-5, with TRBD2 as a possible D gene (6 bases). This CDR3 has 16 residues. Trimming took off 0 bases at V and 11 bases at J, with 23 bases between the two ends. Germline V gene sequence: CDR1 SGHDT, CDR2 YYEEEE. Here the CDR3 reads CASSLGVGGFPGEQYF. CDR3 nucleotides: TGTGCCAGCAGCTTGGGGGTCGGCGGGTTCCCGGGGGAGCAGTACTTC. The variable domain in full, with the rest retrieved from reference TRBV5-6 and TRBJ2-5, is DAGVTQSPTHLIKTRGQQVTLRCSPKSGHDTVSWYQQALGQGPQFIFQYYEEEERQRGNFPDRFSGHQFPNYSSELNVNALLLGDSALYLCASSLGVGGFPGEQYFGPGTRLLVL.

The chain joins TRBV15 to TRBJ2-3, with 11 bases fitting TRBD2. Per germline, CDR1 LNHNV and CDR2 YYDKDF (reference sequence). CDR3 length: 15 amino acids. The V and J ends lost 1 base and 4 bases, in that order; junction bases with no gene match: 1. CDR3 DNA sequence: TGTGCCACCAGCAGAGTAGCGGGGGGGCCAGATACGCAGTATTTT. It yields the protein CATSRVAGGPDTQYF.

The chain links TRBV13 to TRBJ2-3; tentative D call: TRBD1 (6 bases). Germline CDR1 reads PRHDT; CDR2 reads FYEKMQ (reference sequence). CDR3 length: 15 residues. V was pared by 0 bases and J by 6 bases, with 13 bases between. The DNA of the CDR3 is TGTGCCAGCAGCTTAGGGACAGGCGTTATGGATACGCAGTATTTT. Its protein is CASSLGTGVMDTQYF.

This clone occurred a few times. The same CDR3 is also encoded by other DNA sequences in this sample. The J gene is TRBJ2-5, the V gene TRBV28; D gene uncertain. This CDR3 comprises 13 residues. Germline CDR1 and CDR2: MDHEN and SYDVKM. The V and J ends lost 3 bases and 2 bases respectively, with 7 bases between them. The CDR3 bases are TGTGCCAGCAGTTTGAGCGTTCAAGAGACCCAGTACTTC. Residues: CASSLSVQETQYF. Supplemented by reference TRBV28 and TRBJ2-5, the full variable domain reads DVKVTQSSRYLVKRTGEKVFLECVQDMDHENMFWYRQDPGLGLRLIYFSYDVKMKEKGDIPEGYSVSREKKERFSLILESASTNQTSMYLCASSLSVQETQYFGPGTRLLVL.

This clone showed up just once. The gene calls are TRBV10-2 and TRBJ2-7; 11 positions agree with TRBD2. This CDR3 is 14 amino acids long. V gave up 7 bases and J gave up 5 bases; unmatched junction bases: 7. The germline V gene encodes CDR1 WSHSY and CDR2 SAAADI. This CDR3 reads CASNLAGGLNEQYF. The CDR3 DNA follows: TGCGCCAGCAATTTAGCGGGGGGGCTCAACGAGCAGTACTTC.

The chain employs TRBV7-9 and TRBJ2-3, with D hard to call. From germline, CDR1 is SEHNR and CDR2 FQNEAQ (reference sequence). V lost 2 bases, J lost 2 bases, and 11 bases lay in between. The CDR3 consists of 15 residues. The CDR3 region is CASSLPRGYTDTQYF. The CDR3 DNA sequence: TGTGCCAGCAGCTTACCACGCGGCTACACAGATACGCAGTATTTT.

The chain is built from TRBV2 and TRBJ2-7, with D perhaps TRBD1 (6 bases). The CDR3 is made up of 14 amino acids. The germline gives CDR1 SNHLY, CDR2 FYNNEI. Trimming removed 6 bases from V and 2 bases from J, with 14 bases in between. This CDR3 is CASSPDSFPYEQYF. The CDR3 DNA reads TGTGCCAGCAGCCCGGACAGTTTCCCCTACGAGCAGTACTTC. Combining the CDR3 with reference TRBV2 and TRBJ2-7 gives the whole variable domain EPEVTQTPSHQVTQMGQEVILRCVPISNHLYFYWYRQILGQKVEFLVSFYNNEISEKSEIFDDQFSVERPDGSNFTLKIRSTKLEDSAMYFCASSPDSFPYEQYFGPGTRLTVT.